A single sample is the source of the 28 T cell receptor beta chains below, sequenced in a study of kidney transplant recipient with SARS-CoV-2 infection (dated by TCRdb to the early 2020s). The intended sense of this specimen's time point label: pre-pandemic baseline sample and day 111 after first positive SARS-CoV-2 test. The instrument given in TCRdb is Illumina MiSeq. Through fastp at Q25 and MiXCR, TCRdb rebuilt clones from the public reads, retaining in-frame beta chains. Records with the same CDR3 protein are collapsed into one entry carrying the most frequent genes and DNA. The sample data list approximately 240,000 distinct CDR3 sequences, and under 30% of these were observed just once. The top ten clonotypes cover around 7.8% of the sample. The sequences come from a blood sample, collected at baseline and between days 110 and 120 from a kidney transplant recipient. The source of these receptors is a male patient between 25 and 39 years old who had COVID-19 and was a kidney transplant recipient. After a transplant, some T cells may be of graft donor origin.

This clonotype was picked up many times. DNA for the CDR3: TGTGCCAGCAGCTTAATAGAAGGCTTCAATGAAAAACTGTTTTTT. Translating gives CASSLIEGFNEKLFF. This chain joins TRBV11-2 and TRBJ1-4; D is unresolved. Per germline, CDR1 SGHAT and CDR2 FQNNGV. With 2 bases removed from V and 5 bases from J, the gap between germline ends came to 12 bases. The CDR3 loop spans 15 amino acids.

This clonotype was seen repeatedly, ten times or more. The CDR3 DNA reads as TGTGCCAGCAGTTACTTGTCGTGGACTACGGGGGAAGAGACCCAGTACTTC. The encoded protein is CASSYLSWTTGEETQYF. The J gene is TRBJ2-5, the V gene TRBV6-2 or TRBV6-3, with D maybe TRBD2 (6 bases). Germline values: CDR1 MNHEY, CDR2 SVGEGT. The CDR3 runs to 17 residues. Trimming removed 1 base at V and 3 bases at J, with 18 bases between.

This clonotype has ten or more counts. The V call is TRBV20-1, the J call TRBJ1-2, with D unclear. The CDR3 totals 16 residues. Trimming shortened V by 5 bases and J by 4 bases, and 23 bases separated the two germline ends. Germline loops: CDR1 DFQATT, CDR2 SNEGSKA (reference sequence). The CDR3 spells CSARLPLFRKTYGYTF. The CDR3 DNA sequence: TGCAGTGCTCGATTGCCGCTGTTTCGAAAGACCTATGGCTACACCTTC.

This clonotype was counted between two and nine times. Written as DNA, the CDR3 is TGTGCCAGCAGTCAACCCGCAGAACTGGGAAAGACCTATGGCTACACCTTC. Translated: CASSQPAELGKTYGYTF. This chain uses TRBV25-1 with TRBJ1-2; D remains ambiguous. There are 17 residues in the CDR3. Looked up from germline, CDR1 is MGHDK and CDR2 is SYGVNS. Trimming took off 5 bases at V and 4 bases at J, with 23 bases between the two ends.

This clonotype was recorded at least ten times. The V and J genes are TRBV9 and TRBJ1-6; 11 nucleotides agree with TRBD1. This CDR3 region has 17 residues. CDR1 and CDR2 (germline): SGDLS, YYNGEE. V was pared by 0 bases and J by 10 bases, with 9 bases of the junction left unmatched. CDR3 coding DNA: TGTGCCAGCAGCGTAGGCAGGGGGGACAGGGGGTTCTCACCCCTCCACTTT. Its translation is CASSVGRGDRGFSPLHF.

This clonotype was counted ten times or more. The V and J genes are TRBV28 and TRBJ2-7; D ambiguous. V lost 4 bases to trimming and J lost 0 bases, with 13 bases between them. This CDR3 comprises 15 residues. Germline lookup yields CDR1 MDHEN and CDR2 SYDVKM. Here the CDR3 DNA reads TGTGCCAGCAGTTCGACACCTATCGGCTCCTACGAGCAGTACTTC. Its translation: CASSSTPIGSYEQYF.

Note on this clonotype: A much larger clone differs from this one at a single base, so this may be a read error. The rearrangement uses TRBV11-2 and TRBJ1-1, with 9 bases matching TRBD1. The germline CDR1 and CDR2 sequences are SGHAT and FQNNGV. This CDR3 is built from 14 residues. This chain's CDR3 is CASSFQTGGFYASF. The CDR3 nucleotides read TGTGCCAGCAGCTTTCAGACAGGGGGGTTTTACGCTTCCTTT.

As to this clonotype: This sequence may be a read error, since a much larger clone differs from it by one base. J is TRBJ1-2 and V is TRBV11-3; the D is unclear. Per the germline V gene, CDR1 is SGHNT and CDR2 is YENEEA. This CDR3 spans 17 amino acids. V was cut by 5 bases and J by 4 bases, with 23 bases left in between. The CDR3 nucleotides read TGTGCCAGCAGCAATTTACACGATCTCGGAAGGACCTATGGCTACACCTTC. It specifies CASSNLHDLGRTYGYTF.

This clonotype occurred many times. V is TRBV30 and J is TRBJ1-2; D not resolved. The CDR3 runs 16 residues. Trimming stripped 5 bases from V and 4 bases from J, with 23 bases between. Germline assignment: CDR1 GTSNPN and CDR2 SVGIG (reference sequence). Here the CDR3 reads CAWDAVRYRKTYGYTF. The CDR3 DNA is TGTGCCTGGGACGCAGTGCGTTATAGAAAGACCTATGGCTACACCTTC.

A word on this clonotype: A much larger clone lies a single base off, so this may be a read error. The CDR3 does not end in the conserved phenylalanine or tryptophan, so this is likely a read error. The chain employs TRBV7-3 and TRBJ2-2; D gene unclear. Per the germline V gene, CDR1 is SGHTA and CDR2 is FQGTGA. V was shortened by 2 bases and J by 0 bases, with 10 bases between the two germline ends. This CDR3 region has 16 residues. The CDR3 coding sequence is TGTGCCAGCAGCTTATCGGGTTTGGCGAACACCGGGGAGCTGTTTTCT. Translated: CASSLSGLANTGELFS.

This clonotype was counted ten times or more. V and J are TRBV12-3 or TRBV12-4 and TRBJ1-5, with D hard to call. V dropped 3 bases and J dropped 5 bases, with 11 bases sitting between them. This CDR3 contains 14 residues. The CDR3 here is CASSFWSGHQPQHF. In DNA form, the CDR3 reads TGTGCCAGCAGTTTTTGGTCCGGTCATCAGCCCCAGCATTTT.

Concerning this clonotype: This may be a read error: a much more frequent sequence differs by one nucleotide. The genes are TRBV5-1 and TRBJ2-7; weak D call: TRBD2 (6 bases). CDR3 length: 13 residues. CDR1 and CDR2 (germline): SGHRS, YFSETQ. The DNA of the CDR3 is TGCGCCAGCAGCTTTAGGACTAACTACGAGCAGTGCTTC. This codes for CASSFRTNYEQCF.

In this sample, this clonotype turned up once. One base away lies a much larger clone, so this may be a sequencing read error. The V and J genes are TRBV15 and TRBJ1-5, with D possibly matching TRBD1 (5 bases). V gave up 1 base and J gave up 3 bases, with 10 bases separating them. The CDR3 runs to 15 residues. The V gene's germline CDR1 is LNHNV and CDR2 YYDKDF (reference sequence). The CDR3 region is CATSRGRGHNQPQHF. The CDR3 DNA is TGTGCCACCAGCAGAGGTAGGGGTCACAATCAGCCCCAGCATTTT. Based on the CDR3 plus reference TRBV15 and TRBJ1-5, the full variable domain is DAMVIQNPRYQVTQFGKPVTLSCSQTLNHNVMYWYQQKSSQAPKLLFHYYDKDFNNEADTPDNFQSRRPNTSFCFLDIRSPGLGDTAMYLCATSRGRGHNQPQHFGDGTRLSIL.

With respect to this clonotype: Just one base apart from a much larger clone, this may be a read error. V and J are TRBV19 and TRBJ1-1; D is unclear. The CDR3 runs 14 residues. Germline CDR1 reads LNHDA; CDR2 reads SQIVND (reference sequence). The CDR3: CASSIQTLNTVAFF. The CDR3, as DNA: TGTGCCAGTAGTATTCAGACCTTGAACACTGTAGCTTTCTTT. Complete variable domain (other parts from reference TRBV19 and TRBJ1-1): DGGITQSPKYLFRKEGQNVTLSCEQNLNHDAMYWYRQDPGQGLRLIYYSQIVNDFQKGDIAEGYSVSREKKESFPLTVTSAQKNPTAFYLCASSIQTLNTVAFFGQGTRLTVV.

The CDR3 DNA follows: TGTGCCAGCAGTTACTCCGGGATAGGGGATGAGCAGTTCTTC. Its translation is CASSYSGIGDEQFF. The chain carries TRBV6-5 and TRBJ2-1; D may correspond to TRBD1 or TRBD2 (5 bases each). Germline loops: CDR1 MNHEY, CDR2 SVGAGI. V gave up 0 bases and J gave up 8 bases, with 11 bases separating them. The CDR3 loop spans 14 amino acids.

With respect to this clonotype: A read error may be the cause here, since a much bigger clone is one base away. CDR3 DNA: TGCGCCAGCGGTGAAGGACTAGCCTACGAGCAGTACTTC. Protein product: CASGEGLAYEQYF. This chain uses TRBV10-2 with TRBJ2-7, with TRBD2 identical over 7 bases. Germline lookup yields CDR1 WSHSY and CDR2 SAAADI. This CDR3 has 13 amino acids.

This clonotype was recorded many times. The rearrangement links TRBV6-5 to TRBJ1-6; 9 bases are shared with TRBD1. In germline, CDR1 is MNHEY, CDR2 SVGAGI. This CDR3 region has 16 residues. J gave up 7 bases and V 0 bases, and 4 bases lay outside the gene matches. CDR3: CASSYSTGGVNSPLHF. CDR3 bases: TGTGCCAGCAGTTACTCTACAGGGGGCGTAAATTCACCCCTCCACTTT.

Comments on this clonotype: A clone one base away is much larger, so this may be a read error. Here the CDR3 DNA reads TGTGCCAATCATAGGGACAGTATTAACTATGGCTACACCTTC. It specifies CANHRDSINYGYTF. The rearrangement links TRBV6-5 to TRBJ1-2; 7 bases line up with TRBD1. This CDR3 spans 14 amino acids. The germline CDR1 and CDR2 sequences are MNHEY and SVGAGI. Trimming removed 10 bases from V and 1 base from J; junction bases left unmatched: 9.

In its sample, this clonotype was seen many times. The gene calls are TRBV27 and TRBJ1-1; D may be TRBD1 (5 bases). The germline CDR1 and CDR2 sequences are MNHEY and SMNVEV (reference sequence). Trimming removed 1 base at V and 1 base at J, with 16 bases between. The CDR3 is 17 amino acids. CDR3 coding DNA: TGTGCCAGCAGTTTATATGACGGGGGAGGGCGGAACACTGAAGCTTTCTTT. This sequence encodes CASSLYDGGGRNTEAFF.

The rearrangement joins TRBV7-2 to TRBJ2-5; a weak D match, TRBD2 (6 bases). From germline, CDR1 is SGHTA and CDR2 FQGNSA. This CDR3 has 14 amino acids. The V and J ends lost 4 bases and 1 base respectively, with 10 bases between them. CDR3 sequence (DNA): TGTGCCAGCAGCTCTAGACTAGTCCAAGAGACCCAGTACTTC. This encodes CASSSRLVQETQYF.

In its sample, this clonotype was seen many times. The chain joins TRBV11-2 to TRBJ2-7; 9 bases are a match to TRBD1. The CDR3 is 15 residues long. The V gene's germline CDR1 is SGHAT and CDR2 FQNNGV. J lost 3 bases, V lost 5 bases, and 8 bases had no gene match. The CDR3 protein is CASSNIQGASYEQYF. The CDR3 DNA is TGTGCCAGCAGCAACATACAGGGGGCTAGCTACGAGCAGTACTTC. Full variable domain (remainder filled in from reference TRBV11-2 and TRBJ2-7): EAGVAQSPRYKIIEKRQSVAFWCNPISGHATLYWYQQILGQGPKLLIQFQNNGVVDDSQLPKDRFSAERLKGVDSTLKIQPAKLEDSAVYLCASSNIQGASYEQYFGPGTRLTVT.

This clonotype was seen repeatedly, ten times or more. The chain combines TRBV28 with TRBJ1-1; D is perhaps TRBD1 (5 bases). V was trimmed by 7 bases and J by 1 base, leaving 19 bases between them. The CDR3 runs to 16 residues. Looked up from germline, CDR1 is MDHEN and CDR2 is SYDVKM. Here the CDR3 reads CASNFGGGLKNTEAFF. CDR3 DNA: TGTGCCAGCAACTTTGGGGGAGGGCTAAAGAACACTGAAGCTTTCTTT.

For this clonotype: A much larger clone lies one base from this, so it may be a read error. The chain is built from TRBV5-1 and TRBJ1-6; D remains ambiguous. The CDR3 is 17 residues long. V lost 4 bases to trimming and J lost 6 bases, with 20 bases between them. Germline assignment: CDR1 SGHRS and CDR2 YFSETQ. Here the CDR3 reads CASSREAGTDSNSPLHF. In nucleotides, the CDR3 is TGCGCCAGCAGCCGGGAAGCAGGCACGGACTCTAATTCACCCCTCCACTTT.

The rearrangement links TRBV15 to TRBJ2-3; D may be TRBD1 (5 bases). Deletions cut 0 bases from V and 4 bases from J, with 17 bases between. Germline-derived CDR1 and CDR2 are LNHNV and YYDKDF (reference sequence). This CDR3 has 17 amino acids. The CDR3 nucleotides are TGTGCCACCAGCAGAGAGGCAGGGTGGGTTGTCCCAGATACGCAGTATTTT. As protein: CATSREAGWVVPDTQYF.

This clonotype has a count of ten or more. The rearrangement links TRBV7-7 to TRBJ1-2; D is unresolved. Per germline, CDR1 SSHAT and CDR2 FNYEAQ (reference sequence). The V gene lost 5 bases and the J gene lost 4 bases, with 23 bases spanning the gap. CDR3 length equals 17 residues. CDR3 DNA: TGTGCCAGCAGCGCACTTTCTAAGTGCCGAAAGACCTATGGCTACACCTTC. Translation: CASSALSKCRKTYGYTF.

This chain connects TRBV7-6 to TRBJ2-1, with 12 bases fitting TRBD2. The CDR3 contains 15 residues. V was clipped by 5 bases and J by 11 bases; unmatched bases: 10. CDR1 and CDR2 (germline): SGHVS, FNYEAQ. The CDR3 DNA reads TGTGCCAGCAGCCCCGGGGGGCTAGCGGGAGGGAAGCAGTTCTTC. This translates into CASSPGGLAGGKQFF. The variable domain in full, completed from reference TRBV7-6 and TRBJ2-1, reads GAGVSQSPRYKVTKRGQDVALRCDPISGHVSLYWYRQALGQGPEFLTYFNYEAQQDKSGLPNDRFSAERPEGSISTLTIQRTEQRDSAMYRCASSPGGLAGGKQFFGPGTRLTVL.

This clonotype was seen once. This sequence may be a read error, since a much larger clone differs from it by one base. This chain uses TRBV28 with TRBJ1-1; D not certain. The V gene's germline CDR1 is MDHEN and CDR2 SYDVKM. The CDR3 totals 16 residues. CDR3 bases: TGTGCCAACAGTTTATCCTCCTGGGAGGGGAACACTGAAGCTTTCTTT. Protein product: CANSLSSWEGNTEAFF.

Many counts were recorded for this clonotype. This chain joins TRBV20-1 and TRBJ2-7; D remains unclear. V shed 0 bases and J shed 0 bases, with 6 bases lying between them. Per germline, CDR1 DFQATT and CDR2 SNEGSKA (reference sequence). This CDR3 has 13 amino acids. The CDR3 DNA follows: TGCAGTGCTAGAGATCCGGGCTCCTACGAGCAGTACTTC. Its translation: CSARDPGSYEQYF.